This TCR beta chain was sequenced during a study of blood T cell repertoires in COVID-19. V was clipped by 7 bases and J by 8 bases; unmatched bases: 7. The CDR3 spans 13 residues. The V gene's germline CDR1 is LNHDA and CDR2 SQIVND (reference sequence). Using immunoSEQ multiplex PCR, the repertoire was profiled, and TCRdb retains in-frame clones only, with some absent. The data contain around 260,000 clones, approximately 91% of them singletons. The receptor comes from a woman in her twenties or thirties with COVID-19, enrolled during active disease. Sequencing was performed on peripheral blood. J is TRBJ2-1 and V is TRBV19; TRBD1 matches at 8 bases. The CDR3 loop is CASTLTGAYEQFF. The CDR3 coding sequence is TGTGCCAGTACTTTGACAGGGGCATATGAGCAGTTCTTC.